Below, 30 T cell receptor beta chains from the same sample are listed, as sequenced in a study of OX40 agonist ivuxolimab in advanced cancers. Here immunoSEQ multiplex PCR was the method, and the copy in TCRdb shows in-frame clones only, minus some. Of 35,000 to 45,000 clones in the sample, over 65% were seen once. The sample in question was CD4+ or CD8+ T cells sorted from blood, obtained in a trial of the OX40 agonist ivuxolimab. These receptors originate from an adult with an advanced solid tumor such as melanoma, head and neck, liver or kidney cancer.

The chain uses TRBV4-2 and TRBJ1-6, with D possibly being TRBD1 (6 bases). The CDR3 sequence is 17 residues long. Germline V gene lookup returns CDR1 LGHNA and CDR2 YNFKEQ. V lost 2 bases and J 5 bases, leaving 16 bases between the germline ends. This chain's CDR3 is CASSQSGGGTDNSPLHF. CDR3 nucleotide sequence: TGTGCCAGCAGCCAATCCGGGGGCGGGACCGATAATTCACCCCTCCACTTT.

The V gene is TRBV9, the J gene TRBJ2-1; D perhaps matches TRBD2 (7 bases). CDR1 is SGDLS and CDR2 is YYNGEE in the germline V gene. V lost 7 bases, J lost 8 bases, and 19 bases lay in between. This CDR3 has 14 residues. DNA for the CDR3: TGTGCCAGCGCCAGGGAGGGGGAAGGCGATGAGCAGTTCTTC. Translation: CASAREGEGDEQFF.

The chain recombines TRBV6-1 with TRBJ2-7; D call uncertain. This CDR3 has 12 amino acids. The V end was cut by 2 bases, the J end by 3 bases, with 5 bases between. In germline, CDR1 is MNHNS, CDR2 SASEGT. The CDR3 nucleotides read TGTGCCAGCAGTGAATGGAGCTACGAGCAGTACTTC. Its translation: CASSEWSYEQYF.

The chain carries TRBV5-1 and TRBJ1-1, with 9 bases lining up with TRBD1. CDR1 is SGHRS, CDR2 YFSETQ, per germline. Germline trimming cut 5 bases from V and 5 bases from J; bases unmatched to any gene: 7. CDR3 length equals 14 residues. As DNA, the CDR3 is TGCGCCAGCAGAGTCGGGACAGGGAGGACTGAAGCTTTCTTT. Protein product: CASRVGTGRTEAFF.

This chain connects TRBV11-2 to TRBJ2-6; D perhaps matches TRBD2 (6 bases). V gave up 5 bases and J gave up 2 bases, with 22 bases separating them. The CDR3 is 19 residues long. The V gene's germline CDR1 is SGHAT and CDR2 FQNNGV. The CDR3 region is CASSPGGGLDSPGANVLTF. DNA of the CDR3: TGTGCCAGCAGCCCCGGCGGAGGGCTTGATTCCCCTGGGGCCAACGTCCTGACTTTC.

The CDR3 nucleotides read TGTGCCAGCAGCCCGGGGGCGATGCGACTAGCGGGGTGTAGGTACGAGCAGTACTTC. This encodes CASSPGAMRLAGCRYEQYF. This chain links TRBV11-3 with TRBJ2-7; 11 bases line up with TRBD2. This CDR3 contains 19 residues. Germline values: CDR1 SGHNT, CDR2 YENEEA. The ends lost 5 bases at V and 4 bases at J; junction bases unmatched: 19.

CDR3 in amino acids: CASSQEFEAGADTQYF. For the CDR3, the DNA is TGCGCCAGCAGCCAAGAATTCGAAGCGGGCGCAGATACGCAGTATTTT. The chain carries TRBV4-1 and TRBJ2-3; maybe TRBD2 (6 bases). Per germline, CDR1 MGHRA and CDR2 YSYEKL. V lost 0 bases, J lost 4 bases, and 14 bases lay in between. The CDR3 has 16 amino acids.

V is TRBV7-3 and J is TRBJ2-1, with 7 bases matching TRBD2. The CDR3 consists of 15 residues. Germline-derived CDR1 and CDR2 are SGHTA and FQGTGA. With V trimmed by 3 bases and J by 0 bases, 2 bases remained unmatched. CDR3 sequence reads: CASSLLAASYNEQFF. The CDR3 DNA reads TGTGCCAGCAGCTTGCTAGCGGCCTCCTACAATGAGCAGTTCTTC.

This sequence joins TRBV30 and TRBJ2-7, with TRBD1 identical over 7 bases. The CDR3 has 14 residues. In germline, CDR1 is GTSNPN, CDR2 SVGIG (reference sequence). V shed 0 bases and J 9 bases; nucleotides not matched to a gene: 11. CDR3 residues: CAWSVTGTKPGQYF. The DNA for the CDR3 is TGTGCCTGGAGTGTGACAGGGACGAAGCCTGGGCAGTACTTC.

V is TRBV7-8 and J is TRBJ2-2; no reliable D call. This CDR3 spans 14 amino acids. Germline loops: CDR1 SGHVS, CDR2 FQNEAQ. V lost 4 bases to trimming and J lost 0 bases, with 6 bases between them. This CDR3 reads CASSSLPNTGELFF. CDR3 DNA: TGTGCCAGCAGCTCCCTTCCGAACACCGGGGAGCTGTTTTTT.

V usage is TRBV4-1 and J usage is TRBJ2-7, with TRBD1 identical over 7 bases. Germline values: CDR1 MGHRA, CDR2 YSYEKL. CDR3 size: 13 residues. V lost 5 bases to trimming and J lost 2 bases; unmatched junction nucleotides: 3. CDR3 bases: TGCGCCAGCAGCTTGCAGGGGGCCTACGAGCAGTACTTC. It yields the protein CASSLQGAYEQYF.

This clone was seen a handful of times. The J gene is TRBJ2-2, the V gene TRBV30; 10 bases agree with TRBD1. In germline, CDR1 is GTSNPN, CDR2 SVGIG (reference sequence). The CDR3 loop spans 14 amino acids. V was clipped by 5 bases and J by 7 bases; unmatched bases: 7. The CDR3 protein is CAWWGQGSHGELFF. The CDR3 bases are TGTGCCTGGTGGGGACAGGGGTCGCACGGGGAGCTGTTTTTT. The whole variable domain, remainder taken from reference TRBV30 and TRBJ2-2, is SQTIHQWPATLVQPVGSPLSLECTVEGTSNPNLYWYRQAAGRGLQLLFYSVGIGQISSEVPQNLSASRPQDRQFILSSKKLLLSDSGFYLCAWWGQGSHGELFFGEGSRLTVL.

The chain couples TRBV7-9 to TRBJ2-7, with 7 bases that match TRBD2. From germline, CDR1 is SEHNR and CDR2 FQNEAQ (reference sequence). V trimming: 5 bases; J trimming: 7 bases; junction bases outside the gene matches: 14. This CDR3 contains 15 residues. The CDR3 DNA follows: TGTGCCAGCAGCGCCCCGTGGGGGAGGGCCCAGGAGCAGTACTTC. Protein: CASSAPWGRAQEQYF.

The CDR3 DNA is TGTGCCACCCAAACCGGGACTTCATTTGTAGATACGCAGTATTTT. Protein: CATQTGTSFVDTQYF. The rearrangement uses TRBV5-4 and TRBJ2-3; a weak D match, TRBD2 (6 bases). Between the trimmed V and J ends, which lost 9 bases and 5 bases, there was a span of 22 bases. The CDR3 runs to 15 residues. Germline values: CDR1 SGHNT, CDR2 YYREEE (reference sequence).

In DNA, the CDR3 is TGTGCCAGCTCCCCAATCTACACAGAATATAATTCACCCCTCCACTTT. Translated, it gives CASSPIYTEYNSPLHF. The rearrangement uses TRBV18 and TRBJ1-6; D gene uncertain. There are 16 residues in the CDR3. Trimming pared 6 bases from V and 4 bases from J, leaving 16 bases between. Germline V CDR1 and CDR2: KGHSH, LQKENI.

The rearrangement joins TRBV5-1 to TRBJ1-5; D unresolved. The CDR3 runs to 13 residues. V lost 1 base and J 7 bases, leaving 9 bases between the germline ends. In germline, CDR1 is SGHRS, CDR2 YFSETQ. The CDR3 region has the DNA TGCGCCAGCAGCTTGACAGAGGGACAGCCCCAGCATTTT. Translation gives CASSLTEGQPQHF.

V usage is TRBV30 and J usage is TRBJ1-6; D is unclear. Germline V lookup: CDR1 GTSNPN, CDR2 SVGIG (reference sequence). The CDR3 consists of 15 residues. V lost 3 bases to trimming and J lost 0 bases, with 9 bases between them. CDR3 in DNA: TGTGCCTGGAGGATGAAGGTCTCCTATAATTCACCCCTCCACTTT. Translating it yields CAWRMKVSYNSPLHF.

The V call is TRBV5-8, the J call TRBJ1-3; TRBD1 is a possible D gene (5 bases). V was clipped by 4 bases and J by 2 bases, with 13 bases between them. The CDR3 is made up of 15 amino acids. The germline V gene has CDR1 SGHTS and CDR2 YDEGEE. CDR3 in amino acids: CASSRPQGTGNTIYF. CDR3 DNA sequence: TGTGCCAGCAGCCGGCCCCAGGGTACTGGAAACACCATATATTTT. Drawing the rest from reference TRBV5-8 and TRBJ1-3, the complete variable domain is EAGVTQSPTHLIKTRGQQATLRCSPISGHTSVYWYQQALGLGLQFLLWYDEGEERNRGNFPPRFSGRQFPNYSSELNVNALELEDSALYLCASSRPQGTGNTIYFGEGSWLTVV.

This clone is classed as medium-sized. As DNA, the CDR3 is TGTGCCAGCAGCCAAGATCATTGGACAGCGGGCACTGAAGCTTTCTTT. Translated, it gives CASSQDHWTAGTEAFF. This rearrangement joins TRBV14 to TRBJ1-1, with TRBD1 as a possible D gene (6 bases). The CDR3 is 16 residues long. Germline V gene sequence: CDR1 SGHDN, CDR2 FVKESK. V gave up 0 bases and J gave up 4 bases, with 15 bases separating them. The variable domain in full, with the rest retrieved from reference TRBV14 and TRBJ1-1, is EAGVTQFPSHSVIEKGQTVTLRCDPISGHDNLYWYRRVMGKEIKFLLHFVKESKQDESGMPNNRFLAERTGGTYSTLKVQPAELEDSGVYFCASSQDHWTAGTEAFFGQGTRLTVV.

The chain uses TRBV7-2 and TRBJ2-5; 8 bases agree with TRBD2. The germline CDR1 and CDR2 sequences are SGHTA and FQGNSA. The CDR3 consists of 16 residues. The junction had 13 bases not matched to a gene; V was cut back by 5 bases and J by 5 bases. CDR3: CASSNRMAGGGETQYF. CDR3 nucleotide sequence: TGTGCCAGCAGCAACCGGATGGCGGGAGGCGGGGAGACCCAGTACTTC.

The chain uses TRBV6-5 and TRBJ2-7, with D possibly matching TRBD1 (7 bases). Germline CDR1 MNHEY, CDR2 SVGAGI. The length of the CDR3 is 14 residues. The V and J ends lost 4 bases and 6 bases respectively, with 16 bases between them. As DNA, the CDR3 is TGTGCCAGCAGTTTGGACTACAGGGACAGCGAGCAGTACTTC. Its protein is CASSLDYRDSEQYF.

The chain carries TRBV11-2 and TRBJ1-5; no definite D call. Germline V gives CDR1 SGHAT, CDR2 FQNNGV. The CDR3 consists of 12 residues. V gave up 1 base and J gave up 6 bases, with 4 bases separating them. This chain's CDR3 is CASSLALQPQHF. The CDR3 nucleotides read TGTGCCAGCAGCTTAGCCCTTCAGCCCCAGCATTTT.

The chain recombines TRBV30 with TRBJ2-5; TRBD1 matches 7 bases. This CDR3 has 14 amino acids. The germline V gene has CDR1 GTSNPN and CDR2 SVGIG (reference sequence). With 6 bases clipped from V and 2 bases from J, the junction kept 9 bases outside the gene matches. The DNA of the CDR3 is TGTGCCTGTCTAGAACCGGGACAGCAAGAGACCCAGTACTTC. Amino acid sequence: CACLEPGQQETQYF.

The chain's CDR3 is CASTPAVGDTQYF. The CDR3 nucleotides read TGTGCCAGCACCCCCGCAGTTGGAGATACGCAGTATTTT. The J gene is TRBJ2-3, the V gene TRBV5-4; the D is unclear. The CDR3 loop spans 13 amino acids. Trimming removed 6 bases from V and 5 bases from J, with 13 bases in between. CDR1 is SGHNT and CDR2 is YYREEE in the germline V gene (reference sequence).

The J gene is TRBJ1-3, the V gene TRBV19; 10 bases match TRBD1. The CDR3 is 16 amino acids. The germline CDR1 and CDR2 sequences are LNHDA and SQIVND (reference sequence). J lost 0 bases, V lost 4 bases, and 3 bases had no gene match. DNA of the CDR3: TGTGCCAGTAGTACGTGGGACAGGGGCTCTGGAAACACCATATATTTT. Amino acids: CASSTWDRGSGNTIYF.

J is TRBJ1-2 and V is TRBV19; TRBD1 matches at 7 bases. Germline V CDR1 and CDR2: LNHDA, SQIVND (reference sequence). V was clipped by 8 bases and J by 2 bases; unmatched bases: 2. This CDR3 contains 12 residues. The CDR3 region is CASADRNYGYTF. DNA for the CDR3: TGTGCCAGTGCGGACAGGAACTATGGCTACACCTTC. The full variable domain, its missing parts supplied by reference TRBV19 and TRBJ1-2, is DGGITQSPKYLFRKEGQNVTLSCEQNLNHDAMYWYRQDPGQGLRLIYYSQIVNDFQKGDIAEGYSVSREKKESFPLTVTSAQKNPTAFYLCASADRNYGYTFGSGTRLTVV.

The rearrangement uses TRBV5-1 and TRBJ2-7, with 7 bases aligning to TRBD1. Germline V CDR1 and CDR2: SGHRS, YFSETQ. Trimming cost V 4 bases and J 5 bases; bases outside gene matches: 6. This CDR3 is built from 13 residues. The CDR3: CASSLTGSHEQYF. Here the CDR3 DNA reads TGCGCCAGCAGCCTGACAGGGTCCCACGAGCAGTACTTC.

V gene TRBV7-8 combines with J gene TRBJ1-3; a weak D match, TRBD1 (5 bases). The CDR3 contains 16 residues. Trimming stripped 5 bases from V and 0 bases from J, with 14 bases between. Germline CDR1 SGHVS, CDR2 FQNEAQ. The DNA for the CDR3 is TGTGCCAGCAGCCAGGGAGTCGAGAACTCTGGAAACACCATATATTTT. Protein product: CASSQGVENSGNTIYF.

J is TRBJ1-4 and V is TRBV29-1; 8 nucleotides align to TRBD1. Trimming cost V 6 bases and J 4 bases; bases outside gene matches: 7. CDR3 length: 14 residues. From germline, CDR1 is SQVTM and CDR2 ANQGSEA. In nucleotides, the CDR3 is TGCAGCGTGCAGGGGGCGCGGAATAATGAAAAACTGTTTTTT. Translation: CSVQGARNNEKLFF. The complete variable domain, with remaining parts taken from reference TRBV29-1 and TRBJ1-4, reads SAVISQKPSRDICQRGTSLTIQCQVDSQVTMMFWYRQQPGQSLTLIATANQGSEATYESGFVIDKFPISRPNLTFSTLTVSNMSPEDSSIYLCSVQGARNNEKLFFGSGTQLSVL.

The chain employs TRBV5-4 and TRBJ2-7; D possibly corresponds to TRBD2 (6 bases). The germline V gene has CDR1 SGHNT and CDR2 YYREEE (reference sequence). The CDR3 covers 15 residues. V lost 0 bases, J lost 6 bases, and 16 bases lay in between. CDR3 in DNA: TGTGCCAGCAGCTTGGCAGGGTTGGGAGCGGGCGAGCAGTACTTC. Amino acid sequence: CASSLAGLGAGEQYF. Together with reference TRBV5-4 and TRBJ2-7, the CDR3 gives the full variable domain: ETGVTQSPTHLIKTRGQQVTLRCSSQSGHNTVSWYQQALGQGPQFIFQYYREEENGRGNFPPRFSGLQFPNYSSELNVNALELDDSALYLCASSLAGLGAGEQYFGPGTRLTVT.